Listed here are 16 T cell receptor beta chains from one sample, sequenced in a study of CD8 T cells in ankylosing spondylitis. One entry per CDR3 protein results from TCRdb running MiXCR on the 5' RACE reads. This table has 30,000 to 45,000 distinct CDR3 sequences, around 6% appearing once. Material: blood, either unsorted or a sorted T cell fraction (not recorded which). The receptors derive from a male donor with ankylosing spondylitis or in good health (not recorded which).

The sample holds many counts of this clonotype. The V and J genes are TRBV15 and TRBJ2-1; 10 bases fit TRBD2. V was pared by 4 bases and J by 3 bases, with 3 bases of the junction left unmatched. Per germline, CDR1 LNHNV and CDR2 YYDKDF (reference sequence). This CDR3 is 15 amino acids long. The CDR3 coding sequence is TGTGCCACCAGCATGGCTAGCGGGAGCTACAATGAGCAGTTCTTC. This translates into CATSMASGSYNEQFF.

This clonotype has ten or more counts. CDR3 residues: CASSYLAALNYGYTF. The CDR3 DNA sequence: TGTGCCAGCAGCTACCTGGCGGCCCTCAACTATGGCTACACCTTC. The genes are TRBV7-9 and TRBJ1-2; no reliable D call. Trimming left V 4 bases short and J 2 bases short, with 14 bases between. This CDR3 has 15 amino acids. The germline V gene encodes CDR1 SEHNR and CDR2 FQNEAQ (reference sequence).

This clonotype has only a few counts. A much larger clone lies a single base off, so this may be a read error. V usage is TRBV7-9 and J usage is TRBJ2-3, with D possibly being TRBD2 (6 bases). The CDR3 covers 15 residues. CDR1 and CDR2 from the germline V gene are SEHNR and FQNEAQ (reference sequence). The CDR3 spells CTSSRWGEVTDTQYF. Here the CDR3 DNA reads TGTACCAGCTCCCGTTGGGGGGAAGTCACAGATACGCAGTATTTT.

This clonotype was seen repeatedly, ten times or more. The chain has TRBV29-1 and TRBJ1-2; D call uncertain. The CDR3 sequence is 14 residues long. V was clipped by 8 bases and J by 4 bases, with 20 bases between them. Germline-derived CDR1 and CDR2 are SQVTM and ANQGSEA. The CDR3 sequence: CSFSPLPPVYGYTF. In DNA form, the CDR3 reads TGCAGCTTCTCCCCCCTTCCGCCCGTCTATGGCTACACCTTC.

This clonotype was seen many times. The V call is TRBV5-1, the J call TRBJ2-7, with TRBD2 as a possible D gene (6 bases). The CDR3 runs 15 residues. V lost 4 bases and J lost 2, with 16 bases in between. CDR1 and CDR2 from the germline V gene are SGHRS and YFSETQ. The CDR3 DNA reads as TGCGCCAGCAGCCCATGGGACCGCGGGACCTACGAGCAGTACTTC. Protein sequence: CASSPWDRGTYEQYF.

There are many counts of this clonotype. DNA for the CDR3: TGCAGCGTCAACCCACAGGGCCCACCTCGTAATGAGCAGTTCTTC. Its protein product is CSVNPQGPPRNEQFF. The V gene is TRBV29-1, the J gene TRBJ2-1, with a possible D match to TRBD1 (6 bases). Germline V gene lookup returns CDR1 SQVTM and CDR2 ANQGSEA. With 6 bases removed from V and 7 bases from J, the gap between germline ends came to 22 bases. This CDR3 spans 15 amino acids.

At least ten counts were recorded for this clonotype. The chain couples TRBV9 to TRBJ1-2; maybe TRBD1 (6 bases). This CDR3 contains 14 residues. V was clipped by 0 bases and J by 7 bases, with 13 bases between them. Germline V gives CDR1 SGDLS, CDR2 YYNGEE. The CDR3 DNA is TGTGCCAGCAGCGTAGACGCGGGGGCGCTTGGCTACACCTTC. This encodes CASSVDAGALGYTF. Complete variable domain (other parts from reference TRBV9 and TRBJ1-2): DSGVTQTPKHLITATGQRVTLRCSPRSGDLSVYWYQQSLDQGLQFLIQYYNGEERAKGNILERFSAQQFPDLHSELNLSSLELGDSALYFCASSVDAGALGYTFGSGTRLTVV.

This rearrangement joins TRBV4-2 to TRBJ2-1; D is unclear. V lost 4 bases to trimming and J lost 0 bases, with 13 bases between them. The germline CDR1 and CDR2 sequences are LGHNA and YNFKEQ. CDR3 length: 16 amino acids. This CDR3 reads CASSPFPLCSYNEQFF. In nucleotides, the CDR3 is TGTGCCAGCAGCCCCTTCCCACTGTGCTCCTACAATGAGCAGTTCTTC.

This clonotype was recorded at least ten times. The chain recombines TRBV5-1 with TRBJ2-3; D may be TRBD1 or TRBD2 (5 bases each). Trimming left V 5 bases short and J 3 bases short, with 16 bases between. Germline CDR1 is SGHRS and CDR2 is YFSETQ. The CDR3 spans 15 residues. The CDR3 reads CASSLLEKGTDTQYF. Here the CDR3 DNA reads TGCGCCAGCAGTCTACTAGAAAAGGGGACAGATACGCAGTATTTT. Filled out from reference TRBV5-1 and TRBJ2-3, the complete variable domain reads KAGVTQTPRYLIKTRGQQVTLSCSPISGHRSVSWYQQTPGQGLQFLFEYFSETQRNKGNFPGRFSGRQFSNSRSEMNVSTLELGDSALYLCASSLLEKGTDTQYFGPGTRLTVL.

The table lists this clonotype with many counts. The gene calls are TRBV10-1 and TRBJ2-7; D is unclear. The CDR3 has 12 residues. V gave up 4 bases and J gave up 3 bases, with 7 bases separating them. The germline V gene encodes CDR1 WNHNN and CDR2 SYGVQD (reference sequence). The CDR3 is CASSVLDYEQYF. Here the CDR3 DNA reads TGCGCCAGCAGTGTCCTAGACTACGAGCAGTACTTC.

This clonotype was recorded at least ten times. The chain joins TRBV20-1 to TRBJ1-6; maybe TRBD1 (6 bases). The length of the CDR3 is 13 residues. V lost 3 bases, J lost 6 bases, and 9 bases lay in between. In germline, CDR1 is DFQATT, CDR2 SNEGSKA (reference sequence). CDR3: CSASGGANSPLHF. In DNA, the CDR3 is TGCAGTGCTAGTGGGGGGGCTAATTCACCCCTCCACTTT.

In this sample, this clonotype turned up many times. This rearrangement joins TRBV7-9 to TRBJ2-1, with D unclear. The germline V gene encodes CDR1 SEHNR and CDR2 FQNEAQ (reference sequence). The V gene lost 5 bases and the J gene lost 3 bases, with 11 bases spanning the gap. The CDR3 sequence is 14 residues long. The CDR3 here is CASSHSTGYNEQFF. Here the CDR3 DNA reads TGTGCCAGCAGCCATTCAACCGGCTACAATGAGCAGTTCTTC.

This clonotype was counted many times. The V call is TRBV5-1, the J call TRBJ2-7, with no clear D. Trimming cost V 2 bases and J 5 bases, with 11 bases left between them. The CDR3 sequence is 13 residues long. Germline CDR1 is SGHRS and CDR2 is YFSETQ. DNA of the CDR3: TGCGCCAGCAGCTTACACTCTTTCGACGAGCAGTACTTC. Amino acids: CASSLHSFDEQYF.

This chain joins TRBV27 and TRBJ2-7; 9 nucleotides align to TRBD1. The V and J ends lost 4 bases and 2 bases, in that order; junction bases with no gene match: 3. This CDR3 has 14 amino acids. Germline V gives CDR1 MNHEY, CDR2 SMNVEV (reference sequence). The DNA for the CDR3 is TGTGCCAGCAGTTCCGACAGGGGGGCCTACGAGCAGTACTTC. Residues: CASSSDRGAYEQYF.

Comments on this clonotype: This may arise from a read error, as a much more abundant clone is one base away. The chain recombines TRBV20-1 with TRBJ2-7, with D possibly being TRBD1 (6 bases). The CDR3 sequence is 13 residues long. Germline V gives CDR1 DFQATT, CDR2 SNEGSKA (reference sequence). CDR3 DNA sequence: TGCAGTACTAGGGGGACCCCCTCCTACGAGCAGTACTTC. This translates into CSTRGTPSYEQYF.

This clonotype showed up many times. The chain employs TRBV18 and TRBJ2-1, with D possibly being TRBD2 (6 bases). Germline V CDR1 and CDR2: KGHSH, LQKENI. This CDR3 contains 15 residues. Between the trimmed V and J ends, which lost 3 bases and 0 bases, there was a span of 9 bases. CDR3 in amino acids: CASSPGGFSYNEQFF. The CDR3 DNA reads as TGTGCCAGCTCACCTGGGGGGTTCTCCTACAATGAGCAGTTCTTC.